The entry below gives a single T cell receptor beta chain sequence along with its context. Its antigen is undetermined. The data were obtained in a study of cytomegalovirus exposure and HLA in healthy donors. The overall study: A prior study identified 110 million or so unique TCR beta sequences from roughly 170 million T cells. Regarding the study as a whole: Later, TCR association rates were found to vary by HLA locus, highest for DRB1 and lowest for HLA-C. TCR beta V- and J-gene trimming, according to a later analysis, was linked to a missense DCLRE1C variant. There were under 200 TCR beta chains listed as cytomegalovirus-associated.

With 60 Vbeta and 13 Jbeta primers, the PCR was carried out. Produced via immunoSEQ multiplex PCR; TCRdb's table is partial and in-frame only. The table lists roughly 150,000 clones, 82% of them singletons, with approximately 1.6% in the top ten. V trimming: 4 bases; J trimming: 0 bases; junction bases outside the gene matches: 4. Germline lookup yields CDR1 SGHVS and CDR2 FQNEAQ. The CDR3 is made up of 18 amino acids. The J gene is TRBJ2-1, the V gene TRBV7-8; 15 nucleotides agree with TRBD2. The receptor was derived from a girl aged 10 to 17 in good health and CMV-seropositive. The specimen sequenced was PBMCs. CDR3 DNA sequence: TGTGCCAGCAGCTCGGGGACTAGCGGGGGGAGCTCCTACAATGAGCAGTTCTTC. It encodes CASSSGTSGGSSYNEQFF.